The 24 T cell receptor beta chains presented below share a single source sample, sequenced in a study of blood T cell repertoires in COVID-19. Sequencing was performed with immunoSEQ multiplex PCR; in TCRdb, only in-frame clones are kept and a portion is missing. The sample includes over 110,000 clones, approximately 81% seen only once; the top ten take roughly 8%. Sequencing was performed on peripheral blood. These TCRs come from a human donor in a cohort sampled during active COVID-19.

This rearrangement joins TRBV4-3 to TRBJ2-7; a weak D match, TRBD1 (6 bases). The CDR3 runs 14 residues. The germline V gene has CDR1 LGHNA and CDR2 YSLEER. Trimming removed 0 bases at V and 7 bases at J, with 13 bases between. CDR3 sequence: CASSQDLRGAEQYF. CDR3 coding DNA: TGCGCCAGCAGCCAAGATCTCAGGGGCGCAGAGCAGTACTTC.

This chain links TRBV28 with TRBJ2-2; 8 nucleotides agree with TRBD2. Germline loops: CDR1 MDHEN, CDR2 SYDVKM. Unmatched junction bases numbered 1, after V lost 6 bases and J lost 1 base. The CDR3 has 14 amino acids. The CDR3 sequence: CASRLAENTGELFF. CDR3 DNA: TGTGCCAGCAGACTAGCGGAGAACACCGGGGAGCTGTTTTTT.

The rearrangement uses TRBV20-1 and TRBJ1-2; the D is unclear. The CDR3 has 11 residues. Germline V gene lookup returns CDR1 DFQATT and CDR2 SNEGSKA (reference sequence). Trimming removed 7 bases from V and 8 bases from J, with 14 bases in between. DNA of the CDR3: TGCAGTGGGAGGGAGTGGTGGGGCTACACCTTC. This gives the protein CSGREWWGYTF.

The chain links TRBV4-3 to TRBJ1-4; 9 bases align to TRBD1. The V and J ends lost 2 bases and 8 bases, in that order; junction bases with no gene match: 12. Germline CDR1 LGHNA, CDR2 YSLEER. The CDR3 sequence is 17 residues long. CDR3 DNA: TGCGCCAGCAGCCAAACCCCCTACAGGGGGCTAGGGGAAAAACTGTTTTTT. It is translated as CASSQTPYRGLGEKLFF.

The chain uses TRBV27 and TRBJ2-5; 7 positions match TRBD1. The CDR3 loop spans 16 amino acids. V shed 2 bases, J shed 4 bases, and the junction held 10 bases outside the gene matches. Germline CDR1 and CDR2: MNHEY and SMNVEV (reference sequence). The CDR3, as DNA: TGTGCCAGCAGTTTAAGGACAGGCGCGGCCCTAGAGACCCAGTACTTC. Translation: CASSLRTGAALETQYF.

The chain employs TRBV27 and TRBJ2-1; 9 nucleotides align to TRBD1. The J segment lost 6 bases and the V segment lost 7 bases, leaving 7 bases of the junction unmatched. The CDR3 extends over 14 amino acids. The germline CDR1 and CDR2 sequences are MNHEY and SMNVEV (reference sequence). CDR3 nucleotide sequence: TGTGCCAGCAACCAGGACAGGGGCCCCAATGAGCAGTTCTTC. Its translation is CASNQDRGPNEQFF.

The rearrangement joins TRBV19 to TRBJ2-7; a possible D gene is TRBD2 (6 bases). V shed 3 bases and J shed 5 bases, with 14 bases lying between them. Germline V gene data show CDR1 as LNHDA and CDR2 as SQIVND (reference sequence). The CDR3 is 14 residues long. DNA of the CDR3: TGTGCCAGTAGTATGTCACGGGGACTTGACGAGCAGTACTTC. Its translation is CASSMSRGLDEQYF.

V and J are TRBV5-1 and TRBJ2-3; 8 bases align to TRBD2. Germline V gives CDR1 SGHRS, CDR2 YFSETQ. This CDR3 is built from 18 residues. The V and J ends lost 2 bases and 0 bases, in that order; junction bases with no gene match: 11. The CDR3 nucleotides are TGCGCCAGCAGCTTCCACCCTTGGACTAGCCTGAGCACAGATACGCAGTATTTT. This sequence encodes CASSFHPWTSLSTDTQYF.

The chain joins TRBV7-2 to TRBJ2-2; 7 bases are a match to TRBD1. The CDR3 totals 15 residues. The germline V gene has CDR1 SGHTA and CDR2 FQGNSA. Trimming at V came to 0 bases and at J to 3 bases, leaving 1 base not matched to a gene. The CDR3 DNA reads TGTGCCAGCAGCTTAGCGAGGGGGCACACCGGGGAGCTGTTTTTT. Amino acids: CASSLARGHTGELFF.

This chain links TRBV27 with TRBJ2-7, with TRBD1 matching over 8 bases. The CDR3 length is 15 residues. Losses at the gene ends were 5 bases for V and 3 bases for J; bases not matched to a gene: 9. Germline CDR1 MNHEY, CDR2 SMNVEV (reference sequence). CDR3 sequence reads: CASSMDRAPIYEQYF. CDR3 DNA: TGTGCCAGCAGTATGGACAGGGCACCAATCTACGAGCAGTACTTC.

This clone was seen a handful of times. The gene calls are TRBV20-1 and TRBJ2-6; 8 nucleotides line up with TRBD1. The CDR3 covers 16 residues. The V segment lost 6 bases and the J segment 4 bases; nucleotides outside the gene matches: 11. The germline gives CDR1 DFQATT, CDR2 SNEGSKA (reference sequence). CDR3 bases: TGCAGTGCCAGTGCAGGGGGCGTGACCGGGGCCAACGTCCTGACTTTC. Translating it yields CSASAGGVTGANVLTF.

This clone showed up just a few times. The V gene is TRBV7-9, the J gene TRBJ2-7, with 11 bases fitting TRBD2. CDR3 length: 16 residues. Germline lookup yields CDR1 SEHNR and CDR2 FQNEAQ (reference sequence). Trimming cost V 4 bases and J 1 base; bases outside gene matches: 6. CDR3: CASSSILAGASYEQYF. For the CDR3, the DNA is TGTGCCAGCAGCTCCATACTAGCGGGAGCGTCCTACGAGCAGTACTTC.

This clone was recorded only once. The chain links TRBV10-3 to TRBJ2-5, with D possibly TRBD1 on 6 matching bases. The CDR3 covers 14 residues. Germline V gene lookup returns CDR1 ENHRY and CDR2 SYGVKD. Trimming cost V 4 bases and J 1 base, with 10 bases left between them. The CDR3 DNA follows: TGTGCCATCAGTGGACAGGACAGCCAAGAGACCCAGTACTTC. Translation gives CAISGQDSQETQYF.

V and J are TRBV27 and TRBJ1-1; no definite D call. This CDR3 has 15 amino acids. Trimming left V 5 bases short and J 0 bases short, with 13 bases between. Germline V CDR1 and CDR2: MNHEY, SMNVEV (reference sequence). The CDR3 reads CASSLHPGLNTEAFF. The CDR3 bases are TGTGCCAGCAGTCTCCACCCAGGCTTGAACACTGAAGCTTTCTTT.

The chain uses TRBV28 and TRBJ2-6, with 15 positions matching TRBD2. Germline assignment: CDR1 MDHEN and CDR2 SYDVKM. This CDR3 has 20 residues. Trimming took 5 bases from V and 4 from J; bases not matched to a gene: 12. CDR3 amino acids: CASSLSLGTSGRSGANVLTF. The CDR3 DNA is TGTGCCAGCAGTCTTTCCCTAGGGACTAGCGGGAGGTCCGGGGCCAACGTCCTGACTTTC.

This chain uses TRBV5-1 with TRBJ2-7; TRBD1 aligns across 7 bases. The V segment lost 4 bases and the J segment 1 base; nucleotides outside the gene matches: 2. Germline loops: CDR1 SGHRS, CDR2 YFSETQ. The CDR3 has 13 amino acids. CDR3 residues: CASSDRVSYEQYF. The DNA for the CDR3 is TGCGCCAGCAGCGACAGGGTTTCCTACGAGCAGTACTTC.

This clone was seen just once. This sequence joins TRBV2 and TRBJ2-5, with 10 positions matching TRBD2. The CDR3 loop spans 17 amino acids. Trimming took 1 base from V and 7 from J; bases not matched to a gene: 12. The germline CDR1 and CDR2 sequences are SNHLY and FYNNEI. The CDR3 sequence: CASSEGRLAGAGGTQYF. The DNA for the CDR3 is TGTGCCAGCAGTGAAGGACGACTAGCGGGTGCAGGAGGGACCCAGTACTTC.

This chain connects TRBV24-1 to TRBJ2-7, with D maybe TRBD2 (6 bases). Trimming removed 5 bases at V and 3 bases at J, with 16 bases between. The CDR3 extends over 15 amino acids. Germline CDR1 is KGHDR and CDR2 is SFDVKD. The CDR3 DNA reads TGTGCCACCAGTGTCACCCCAGGAGGGAACTACGAGCAGTACTTC. Its translation is CATSVTPGGNYEQYF.

CDR3 residues: CASSPVGHRIGGYEQYF. CDR3 sequence (DNA): TGTGCCAGCTCACCGGTAGGGCACCGGATTGGGGGGTACGAGCAGTACTTC. The chain employs TRBV18 and TRBJ2-7, with D tentatively TRBD2 (6 bases). The germline CDR1 and CDR2 sequences are KGHSH and LQKENI. The V end lost 3 bases, the J end lost 4 bases, and 22 bases lay between the germline ends. The CDR3 consists of 17 residues.

The CDR3 loop is CASSSPGGEAFF. CDR3 in DNA: TGTGCCAGCAGCTCCCCGGGGGGAGAAGCTTTCTTT. The chain recombines TRBV7-3 with TRBJ1-1, with D perhaps matching TRBD1 (5 bases). Deletions cut 4 bases from V and 8 bases from J, with 11 bases between. CDR3 size: 12 residues. The germline V gene has CDR1 SGHTA and CDR2 FQGTGA.

The V call is TRBV28, the J call TRBJ1-3, with 9 positions matching TRBD1. The V and J ends lost 6 bases and 3 bases, in that order; junction bases with no gene match: 6. This CDR3 has 15 residues. CDR1 and CDR2 from the germline V gene are MDHEN and SYDVKM. For the CDR3, the DNA is TGTGCCAGCAGCTTACAGGGGGCGCTTGGAAACACCATATATTTT. Translated, it gives CASSLQGALGNTIYF. The entire variable domain, with the rest obtained from reference TRBV28 and TRBJ1-3, is as follows: DVKVTQSSRYLVKRTGEKVFLECVQDMDHENMFWYRQDPGLGLRLIYFSYDVKMKEKGDIPEGYSVSREKKERFSLILESASTNQTSMYLCASSLQGALGNTIYFGEGSWLTVV.

The rearrangement links TRBV7-8 to TRBJ1-1; 10 nucleotides match TRBD1. The CDR3 length is 13 residues. J was trimmed by 7 bases and V by 5 bases; bases with no gene match: 4. Germline loops: CDR1 SGHVS, CDR2 FQNEAQ. The DNA for the CDR3 is TGTGCCAGCAGCCCAGGGACAGGGGTTGAAGCTTTCTTT. It is translated as CASSPGTGVEAFF.

The V call is TRBV7-9, the J call TRBJ1-1; unclear D gene. The V gene lost 0 bases and the J gene lost 2 bases, with 13 bases spanning the gap. The CDR3 runs to 16 residues. Germline V CDR1 and CDR2: SEHNR, FQNEAQ (reference sequence). CDR3 protein: CASSLAYQLGNTEAFF. For the CDR3, the DNA is TGTGCCAGCAGCTTAGCATACCAGCTAGGAAACACTGAAGCTTTCTTT.

The chain uses TRBV2 and TRBJ2-7; 10 nucleotides align to TRBD1. Germline V gene data show CDR1 as SNHLY and CDR2 as FYNNEI. V lost 5 bases and J lost 0; bases outside the gene matches: 19. The CDR3 totals 20 residues. CDR3 sequence: CASSSPLTGGAPSPSYEQYF. The CDR3, as DNA: TGTGCCAGCAGTTCACCCTTGACAGGGGGCGCGCCTTCTCCCTCCTACGAGCAGTACTTC.